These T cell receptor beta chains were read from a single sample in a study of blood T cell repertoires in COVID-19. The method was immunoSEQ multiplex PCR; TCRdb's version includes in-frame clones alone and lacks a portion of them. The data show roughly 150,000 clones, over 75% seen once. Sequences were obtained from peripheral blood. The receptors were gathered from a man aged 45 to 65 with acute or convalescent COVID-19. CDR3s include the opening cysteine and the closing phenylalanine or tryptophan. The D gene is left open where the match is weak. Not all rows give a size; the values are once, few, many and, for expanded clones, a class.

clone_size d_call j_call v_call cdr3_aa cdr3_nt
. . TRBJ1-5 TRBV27 CASSPIGQPQHF TGTGCCAGCAGTCCCATCGGTCAGCCCCAGCATTTT
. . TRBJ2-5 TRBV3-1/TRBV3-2 CASSPQQGRETQYF TGTGCCAGCAGCCCCCAGCAGGGGCGGGAGACCCAGTACTTC
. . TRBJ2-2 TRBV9 CASSRTDNTGELFF TGTGCCAGCAGCCGGACAGATAACACCGGGGAGCTGTTTTTT
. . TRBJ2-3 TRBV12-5 CASGLPSTDTQYF TGTGCTAGTGGTTTGCCGTCCACAGATACGCAGTATTTT
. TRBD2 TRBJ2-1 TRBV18 CASSPLAGDPYSYNEQFF TGTGCCAGCTCACCACTAGCGGGGGACCCATACTCCTACAATGAGCAGTTCTTC
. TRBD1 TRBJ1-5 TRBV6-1 CASSVDRGYSNQPQHF TGTGCCAGCAGTGTCGACAGGGGATATAGCAATCAGCCCCAGCATTTT
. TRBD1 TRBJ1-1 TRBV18 CASSTYTGTGNTEAFF TGTGCCAGCTCAACCTACACCGGGACAGGGAACACTGAAGCTTTCTTT
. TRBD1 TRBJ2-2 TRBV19 CASSFQDRVGSGELFF TGTGCCAGTAGTTTTCAGGACAGGGTGGGGTCCGGGGAGCTGTTTTTT
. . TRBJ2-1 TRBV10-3 CAVGDSYNEQFF TGTGCCGTCGGGGACTCCTACAATGAGCAGTTCTTC
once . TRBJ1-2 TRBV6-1 CASRQDSYGYTF TGTGCCAGCAGGCAGGACAGTTATGGCTACACCTTC
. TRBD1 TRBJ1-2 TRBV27 CASSGQGYGYTF TGTGCCAGCAGTGGACAGGGGTATGGCTACACCTTC
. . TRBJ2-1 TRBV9 CASSVGLAEYNEQFF TGTGCCAGCAGCGTAGGCCTAGCCGAATACAATGAGCAGTTCTTC
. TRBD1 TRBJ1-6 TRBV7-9 CAAELQGANPSPLHF TGTGCCGCAGAACTTCAGGGGGCGAACCCCAGCCCCCTCCACTTT
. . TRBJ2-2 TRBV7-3 CASSKARDKLKGELFF TGTGCCAGCAGCAAGGCTCGGGACAAACTGAAAGGGGAGCTGTTTTTT
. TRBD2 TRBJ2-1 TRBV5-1 CASSLTGTSVMSSYNEQFF TGCGCCAGCAGCTTGACCGGGACTAGCGTTATGAGCTCCTACAATGAGCAGTTCTTC
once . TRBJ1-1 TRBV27 CASSLVGLGTEAFF TGTGCCAGCAGTTTAGTGGGGCTCGGGACTGAAGCTTTCTTT
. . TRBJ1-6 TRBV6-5 CAIGMGSSYNSPLHF TGTGCCATCGGCATGGGGAGCTCCTATAATTCACCCCTCCACTTT
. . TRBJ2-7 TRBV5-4 CASSAERYEQYF TGTGCCAGCAGCGCGGAGCGTTACGAGCAGTACTTC
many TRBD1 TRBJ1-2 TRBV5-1 CASSLKGQGDVDGYTF TGCGCCAGCAGCTTGAAAGGACAGGGGGACGTTGATGGCTACACCTTC
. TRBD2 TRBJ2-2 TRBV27 CASSPMGLVVGELFF TGTGCCAGCAGTCCAATGGGACTAGTGGTCGGGGAGCTGTTTTTT
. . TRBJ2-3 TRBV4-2 CASSRGVGYEGTQYF TGTGCCAGCAGCCGAGGCGTGGGTTACGAGGGTACGCAGTATTTT
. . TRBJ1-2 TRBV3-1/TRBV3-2 CASSQDSAGTGGYTF TGTGCCAGCAGCCAAGATAGCGCGGGAACGGGCGGCTACACCTTC
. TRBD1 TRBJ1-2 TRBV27 CATLGGRQGSYYGYTF TGTGCCACCTTGGGGGGGCGACAGGGGAGTTACTATGGCTACACCTTC
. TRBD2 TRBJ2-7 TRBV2 CATGLAGDEQYF TGTGCCACCGGACTAGCGGGGGATGAGCAGTACTTC
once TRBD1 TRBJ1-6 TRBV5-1 CASSLAPGTGNSPLHF TGCGCCAGCAGCTTGGCCCCCGGGACAGGCAATTCACCCCTCCACTTT
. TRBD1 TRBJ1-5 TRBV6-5 CASRYTYTGVEPQHF TGTGCCAGCAGGTACACTTATACAGGGGTCGAGCCCCAGCATTTT
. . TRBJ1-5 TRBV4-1 CASSQLEVGNQPQHF TGCGCCAGCAGCCAGTTAGAGGTGGGCAATCAGCCCCAGCATTTT
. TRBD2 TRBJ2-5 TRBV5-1 CASSPGGVHSQETQYF TGCGCCAGCAGCCCGGGGGGGGTACACTCCCAAGAGACCCAGTACTTC
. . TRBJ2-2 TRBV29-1 CSTLWGPGELFF TGCAGCACCCTTTGGGGGCCCGGGGAGCTGTTTTTT
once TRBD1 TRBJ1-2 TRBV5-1 CASSLEVTGYGYTF TGCGCCAGCAGCTTGGAGGTGACAGGGTATGGCTACACCTTC
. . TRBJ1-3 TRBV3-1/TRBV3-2 CASSHRTPGGNTIYF TGTGCCAGCAGCCACAGGACACCCGGTGGGAACACCATATATTTT
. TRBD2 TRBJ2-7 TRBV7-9 CASSLSASGSYEQYF TGTGCCAGCAGCTTATCTGCTAGCGGCTCCTACGAGCAGTACTTC
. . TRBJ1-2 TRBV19 CASSIAGSNYGYTF TGTGCCAGTAGTATTGCCGGGTCTAACTATGGCTACACCTTC
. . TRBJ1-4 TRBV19 CASSPSRGAEKLFF TGTGCCAGTAGTCCCAGCCGGGGAGCAGAAAAACTGTTTTTT
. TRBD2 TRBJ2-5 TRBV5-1 CASSPGTSGMQETQYF TGCGCCAGCAGCCCCGGGACTAGCGGAATGCAAGAGACCCAGTACTTC
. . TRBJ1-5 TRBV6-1 CASSEAFSRGTSNQPQHF TGTGCCAGCAGTGAAGCGTTTTCTCGGGGGACCAGCAATCAGCCCCAGCATTTT
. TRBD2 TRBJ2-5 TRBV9 CASSVVIAGTETQYF TGTGCCAGCAGCGTGGTAATAGCGGGAACCGAGACCCAGTACTTC
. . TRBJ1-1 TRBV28 CASSLPRDGRGAAEAFF TGTGCCAGCAGTCTCCCTCGGGACGGGCGGGGGGCCGCTGAAGCTTTCTTT
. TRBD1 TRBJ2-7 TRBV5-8 CASSAGGSNEQYF TGTGCCAGCAGCGCAGGGGGCTCTAATGAGCAGTACTTC
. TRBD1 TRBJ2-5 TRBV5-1 CASSRGQGGETQYF TGCGCCAGCAGCCGGGGACAGGGTGGAGAGACCCAGTACTTC
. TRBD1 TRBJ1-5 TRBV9 CASSPHSGTVQPQHF TGTGCCAGCAGCCCACATTCCGGGACAGTACAGCCCCAGCATTTT
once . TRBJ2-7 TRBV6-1 CASSALGGGRSAYEQYF TGTGCCAGCAGTGCCCTGGGAGGGGGAAGATCGGCCTACGAGCAGTACTTC
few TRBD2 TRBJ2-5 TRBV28 CASSWASGRKTQYF TGTGCCAGCAGTTGGGCTAGCGGGAGAAAGACCCAGTACTTC
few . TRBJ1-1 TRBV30 CAWSVQSATEAFF TGTGCCTGGAGTGTACAGAGTGCCACTGAAGCTTTCTTT
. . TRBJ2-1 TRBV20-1 CSAPGVGEQFF TGCAGTGCGCCGGGGGTTGGTGAGCAGTTCTTC
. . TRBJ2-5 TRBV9 CASSAMGALGQETQYF TGTGCCAGCAGCGCAATGGGGGCTCTGGGTCAAGAGACCCAGTACTTC
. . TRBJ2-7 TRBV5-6 CASSLFGSAYEQYF TGTGCCAGCAGCTTGTTCGGTTCCGCCTACGAGCAGTACTTC